The source of this TCR beta chain is a study of blood T cells in healthy people across ages. About the research overall: For every two T cells, template switching captured about one barcoded beta molecule.

PBMCs, at least 7 million per sample, were isolated. This clonotype was counted ten times or more. Its cognate antigen is unknown. Primed by a sample-barcoded 5' primer and a J-beta primer mix, a second PCR proceeded for 7 to 11 cycles. Tags on each cDNA molecule came from a template-switch adaptor with 12 random nucleotides. TCRdb processed the 5' RACE reads anew with MiXCR; each CDR3 protein has one entry. Of 1.5 million to 2 million distinct CDR3 sequences in the sample, approximately 28% are singletons; the top ten hold roughly 8%. Broader study findings: The percentage of naive T cells correlated strongly with TCR beta diversity.

Trimming cost V 6 bases and J 2 bases; bases outside gene matches: 8. The CDR3 length is 15 residues. The sample was blood. This clonotype was obtained from a woman aged 25 to 39 in good health. This sequence joins TRBV12-3 or TRBV12-4 and TRBJ2-5; 8 nucleotides agree with TRBD1. CDR3 DNA: TGTGCCAGCAGCTACAGACAGGGGCCTCAAGAGACCCAGTACTTC. Encoded protein: CASSYRQGPQETQYF.